Listed below are T cell receptor beta chains from one sample, sequenced in a study of tumor-infiltrating lymphocytes in localized non-small cell lung cancer. TCRdb's copy holds only in-frame clones and misses some; the assay was immunoSEQ multiplex PCR. The sample has some 8,000 clones, over 60% seen once. Sequencing used lung tumor tissue. These receptors all stem from a human donor with non-small cell lung cancer. The CDR3 runs from the conserved cysteine through the conserved F or W. Each record gives: J gene, D gene, V gene, clone size, CDR3 DNA, CDR3 protein. A D gene is named only where the DNA matches it firmly. Part of the rows lack a size; the others show once, few, many or a class for expanded clones.

j_gene: TRBJ1-5; d_gene: .; v_gene: TRBV19; abundance: .; CDR3nt: TGTGCCAGTCGGTGGGAGGGCAATCAGCCCCAGCATTTT; CDR3aa: CASRWEGNQPQHF
j_gene: TRBJ1-5; d_gene: .; v_gene: TRBV7-3; abundance: few; CDR3nt: TGTGCCAGCAGCCCAGGTTCCTATCAGCCCCAGCATTTT; CDR3aa: CASSPGSYQPQHF
j_gene: TRBJ1-2; d_gene: TRBD1; v_gene: TRBV18; abundance: .; CDR3nt: TGTGCCAGCTCACCTTCTGAAGGGACAGGGGGCTTCGGGGGCTACACCTTC; CDR3aa: CASSPSEGTGGFGGYTF
j_gene: TRBJ2-7; d_gene: TRBD1; v_gene: TRBV29-1; abundance: .; CDR3nt: TGCAGCGCCGGAGGCGGACAGGGCTCGGAAGAGCAGTACTTC; CDR3aa: CSAGGGQGSEEQYF
j_gene: TRBJ1-1; d_gene: .; v_gene: TRBV6-6; abundance: .; CDR3nt: TGTGCCAGCAGTTACGAGGGATACACTGAAGCTTTCTTT; CDR3aa: CASSYEGYTEAFF
j_gene: TRBJ1-1; d_gene: TRBD1; v_gene: TRBV4-3; abundance: .; CDR3nt: TGCGCCAGCAGCCCCCAGGGGGGGAGGACTGAAGCTTTCTTT; CDR3aa: CASSPQGGRTEAFF
j_gene: TRBJ2-7; d_gene: TRBD1; v_gene: TRBV6-6; abundance: .; CDR3nt: TGTGCCAGCAGAGACAGGGAAGCCGGGCTTTACGAGCAGTACTTC; CDR3aa: CASRDREAGLYEQYF
j_gene: TRBJ2-3; d_gene: .; v_gene: TRBV2; abundance: few; CDR3nt: TGTGCCAGCAGTGAACAGGGACGCACAGATACGCAGTATTTT; CDR3aa: CASSEQGRTDTQYF
j_gene: TRBJ2-4; d_gene: .; v_gene: TRBV4-1; abundance: once; CDR3nt: TGCGCCAGCAGCCAAGAAGGGCTTTCCAAAAACATTCAGTACTTC; CDR3aa: CASSQEGLSKNIQYF
j_gene: TRBJ2-5; d_gene: TRBD2; v_gene: TRBV19; abundance: few; CDR3nt: TGTGCCAGTAGTATGACTAGCGGGAGCCTAGAGACCCAGTACTTC; CDR3aa: CASSMTSGSLETQYF
j_gene: TRBJ2-7; d_gene: TRBD2; v_gene: TRBV6-6; abundance: few; CDR3nt: TGTGCCAGCAGGAAGGGACTAGTCAGCTACGAGCAGTACTTC; CDR3aa: CASRKGLVSYEQYF
j_gene: TRBJ2-7; d_gene: .; v_gene: TRBV11-3; abundance: .; CDR3nt: TGTGCCAGCAGCTTAGGGGCAGGGTTCTACGAGCAGTACTTC; CDR3aa: CASSLGAGFYEQYF
j_gene: TRBJ2-1; d_gene: TRBD2; v_gene: TRBV6-1; abundance: .; CDR3nt: TGTGCCAGCAGGCTAGCGGGAGGTGGGAATGAGCAGTTCTTC; CDR3aa: CASRLAGGGNEQFF
j_gene: TRBJ2-7; d_gene: TRBD1; v_gene: TRBV29-1; abundance: .; CDR3nt: TGCAGCGTGGGCGGACAGGGAGCCTACGAGCAGTACTTC; CDR3aa: CSVGGQGAYEQYF
j_gene: TRBJ2-5; d_gene: .; v_gene: TRBV2; abundance: .; CDR3nt: TGTGCCAGCGGGCAAAGAGGGGCCCAGTACTTC; CDR3aa: CASGQRGAQYF
j_gene: TRBJ2-1; d_gene: .; v_gene: TRBV4-3; abundance: few; CDR3nt: TGCGCCAGCAGCCAAGTTTTGGTGGGTCTCTCCTACAATGAGCAGTTCTTC; CDR3aa: CASSQVLVGLSYNEQFF
j_gene: TRBJ2-3; d_gene: .; v_gene: TRBV20-1; abundance: .; CDR3nt: TGCGGAGATGCTGATACGCAGTATTTT; CDR3aa: CGDADTQYF
j_gene: TRBJ1-1; d_gene: .; v_gene: TRBV28; abundance: large; CDR3nt: TGTGCCAGCAGTTTATCCAGGGGAGGTGAAGCTTTCTTT; CDR3aa: CASSLSRGGEAFF
j_gene: TRBJ2-3; d_gene: TRBD2; v_gene: TRBV5-1; abundance: .; CDR3nt: TGCGCCAGCATCTTAGGGGCTAGCGGCACCACAGATACGCAGTATTTT; CDR3aa: CASILGASGTTDTQYF
j_gene: TRBJ2-7; d_gene: TRBD1; v_gene: TRBV19; abundance: .; CDR3nt: TGTGCCAGTAGTCGACATCCGGGACAGGGGGACGAGCAGTACTTC; CDR3aa: CASSRHPGQGDEQYF
j_gene: TRBJ2-5; d_gene: .; v_gene: TRBV30; abundance: .; CDR3nt: TGTGCCTGGAGTAACACTGGTGAGACCCAGTACTTC; CDR3aa: CAWSNTGETQYF
j_gene: TRBJ2-5; d_gene: .; v_gene: TRBV7-7; abundance: .; CDR3nt: TGTGCCAGCAGCTTAGTGGGGCAGGGCCGAGAGACCCAGTACTTC; CDR3aa: CASSLVGQGRETQYF
j_gene: TRBJ1-1; d_gene: .; v_gene: TRBV29-1; abundance: once; CDR3nt: TGCAGTAGTATCGACACTCGGCGGGCTTTCTTT; CDR3aa: CSSIDTRRAFF
j_gene: TRBJ2-3; d_gene: TRBD2; v_gene: TRBV6-4; abundance: .; CDR3nt: TGTGCCAGCAGTGCCACTAGCGGGGACGGCACAGATACGCAGTATTTT; CDR3aa: CASSATSGDGTDTQYF
j_gene: TRBJ1-4; d_gene: .; v_gene: TRBV6-6; abundance: .; CDR3nt: TGTGCCAGCAGTTCCTTAGGGGGGGGTAATGAAAAACTGTTTTTT; CDR3aa: CASSSLGGGNEKLFF
j_gene: TRBJ2-7; d_gene: .; v_gene: TRBV9; abundance: .; CDR3nt: TGTGCCAGCAGCGTATCTTTCCATACTTCCTACGAGCAGTACTTC; CDR3aa: CASSVSFHTSYEQYF
j_gene: TRBJ2-3; d_gene: .; v_gene: TRBV9; abundance: .; CDR3nt: TGTGCCAGCAGCCCAAGGGGGGGGCGCACAGATACGCAGTATTTT; CDR3aa: CASSPRGGRTDTQYF
j_gene: TRBJ2-3; d_gene: TRBD2; v_gene: TRBV11-2; abundance: .; CDR3nt: TGTGCCAGCAGCACATGGACTAGCGGGAGGGCCGATACGCAGTATTTT; CDR3aa: CASSTWTSGRADTQYF
j_gene: TRBJ2-7; d_gene: TRBD2; v_gene: TRBV6-5; abundance: .; CDR3nt: TGTGCCAGCAGTCCCCCGGGGGGTGAGCAGTACTTC; CDR3aa: CASSPPGGEQYF
j_gene: TRBJ2-7; d_gene: .; v_gene: TRBV7-9; abundance: .; CDR3nt: TGTGCCAGCAGCTTAGCGAATGAGGACGAGCAGTACTTC; CDR3aa: CASSLANEDEQYF
j_gene: TRBJ2-5; d_gene: TRBD2; v_gene: TRBV29-1; abundance: once; CDR3nt: TGCAGCGCCCAGGGAGTAGCGGGAGTGGAGACCCAGTACTTC; CDR3aa: CSAQGVAGVETQYF
j_gene: TRBJ2-1; d_gene: TRBD2; v_gene: TRBV4-3; abundance: once; CDR3nt: TGCGCCAGCAGCCAAGGAGCGGGAGGGCCCACTTACAATGAGCAGTTCTTC; CDR3aa: CASSQGAGGPTYNEQFF
j_gene: TRBJ2-3; d_gene: .; v_gene: TRBV6-6; abundance: .; CDR3nt: TGTGCCAGCACTATGGGGGATACGCAGTATTTT; CDR3aa: CASTMGDTQYF
j_gene: TRBJ2-1; d_gene: .; v_gene: TRBV5-1; abundance: few; CDR3nt: TGCGCCAGCAGCTTGCTAGGGAATGAGCAGTTCTTC; CDR3aa: CASSLLGNEQFF
j_gene: TRBJ1-1; d_gene: .; v_gene: TRBV5-6; abundance: few; CDR3nt: TGTGCCAGCAGCTTGGTTACCAGCTTCATGAACACTGAAGCTTTCTTT; CDR3aa: CASSLVTSFMNTEAFF
j_gene: TRBJ2-2; d_gene: .; v_gene: TRBV6-1; abundance: once; CDR3nt: TGTGCCAGCAGGGAGGGACCGAACACCGGGGAGCTGTTTTTT; CDR3aa: CASREGPNTGELFF
j_gene: TRBJ2-1; d_gene: TRBD2; v_gene: TRBV27; abundance: .; CDR3nt: TGTGCCAGCACCCGGACTAGCGGAAACTCCTACAATGAGCAGTTCTTC; CDR3aa: CASTRTSGNSYNEQFF
j_gene: TRBJ2-1; d_gene: TRBD2; v_gene: TRBV7-3; abundance: .; CDR3nt: TGTGCCAGCAGCTACAATAGCGGGAGCTACAATGAGCAGTTCTTC; CDR3aa: CASSYNSGSYNEQFF
j_gene: TRBJ2-7; d_gene: TRBD1; v_gene: TRBV27; abundance: once; CDR3nt: TGTGCCAGCGGAGACAGGGGATCGACCGAGCAGTACTTC; CDR3aa: CASGDRGSTEQYF
j_gene: TRBJ1-2; d_gene: .; v_gene: TRBV7-2; abundance: .; CDR3nt: TGTGCCAGCAGCTTCGACCGACAGTCTCGGTATGGCTACACCTTC; CDR3aa: CASSFDRQSRYGYTF
j_gene: TRBJ2-5; d_gene: TRBD2; v_gene: TRBV7-3; abundance: .; CDR3nt: TGTGCCAGCAGCTTAGACGGGAGGGCCGGAGAGACCCAGTACTTC; CDR3aa: CASSLDGRAGETQYF
j_gene: TRBJ1-5; d_gene: TRBD1; v_gene: TRBV2; abundance: once; CDR3nt: TGTGCCAGCAGGGACAGGGAGGGCAATCAGCCCCAGCATTTT; CDR3aa: CASRDREGNQPQHF
j_gene: TRBJ1-4; d_gene: .; v_gene: TRBV27; abundance: .; CDR3nt: TGTGCCAGCAGTCCTCGGGCGACAAGGGAGAAACTGTTTTTT; CDR3aa: CASSPRATREKLFF
j_gene: TRBJ2-5; d_gene: TRBD1; v_gene: TRBV7-9; abundance: .; CDR3nt: TGTGCCAGCCCCCCGACAGGGGGGATTGAGACCCAGTACTTC; CDR3aa: CASPPTGGIETQYF
j_gene: TRBJ2-5; d_gene: TRBD1; v_gene: TRBV11-2; abundance: once; CDR3nt: TGTGCCAGCAGCTTGGGGACAGGAGGACAACAAGAGACCCAGTACTTC; CDR3aa: CASSLGTGGQQETQYF
j_gene: TRBJ1-5; d_gene: .; v_gene: TRBV6-5; abundance: .; CDR3nt: TGTGCCAGCAGTTTTGGAACCCTTCGGCCCCAGCATTTT; CDR3aa: CASSFGTLRPQHF
j_gene: TRBJ2-1; d_gene: TRBD2; v_gene: TRBV7-7; abundance: .; CDR3nt: TGTGCTAGCAGCAAGAGGGAGAGCGGGGTGAATGAGCAGTTCTTC; CDR3aa: CASSKRESGVNEQFF
j_gene: TRBJ2-7; d_gene: .; v_gene: TRBV9; abundance: .; CDR3nt: TGTGCCAGCAGCCCGGGCGGGACAGCCGGTTACGAGCAGTACTTC; CDR3aa: CASSPGGTAGYEQYF
j_gene: TRBJ1-2; d_gene: .; v_gene: TRBV5-4; abundance: .; CDR3nt: TGTGCCAGCAGCTTGGATTTGACTGCTAACTATGGCTACACCTTC; CDR3aa: CASSLDLTANYGYTF
j_gene: TRBJ1-3; d_gene: TRBD1; v_gene: TRBV18; abundance: .; CDR3nt: TGTGCCAGCTCACTATCGACAGGGGACCGCTCTGGAAACACCATATATTTT; CDR3aa: CASSLSTGDRSGNTIYF
j_gene: TRBJ2-2; d_gene: .; v_gene: TRBV2; abundance: .; CDR3nt: TGTGCCAGCAGCGGACCATCCTCGAACACCGGGGAGCTGTTTTTT; CDR3aa: CASSGPSSNTGELFF
j_gene: TRBJ2-3; d_gene: .; v_gene: TRBV6-1; abundance: once; CDR3nt: TGTGCCAGCAGGGGAGGGGGCCCAGATACGCAGTATTTT; CDR3aa: CASRGGGPDTQYF
j_gene: TRBJ2-7; d_gene: TRBD2; v_gene: TRBV5-1; abundance: .; CDR3nt: TGCGCCAGCAGCCCGTGGACGGATGCTCAAACTTGGGGGGGGGAGCAGTACTTC; CDR3aa: CASSPWTDAQTWGGEQYF
j_gene: TRBJ2-3; d_gene: TRBD2; v_gene: TRBV5-1; abundance: .; CDR3nt: TGCGCCAGCAGCTTGAGGCTAGCGGGACCCGGGGGGCACACAGATACGCAGTATTTT; CDR3aa: CASSLRLAGPGGHTDTQYF
j_gene: TRBJ1-6; d_gene: TRBD1; v_gene: TRBV5-6; abundance: .; CDR3nt: TGTGCCAGCGGCTTGACAGGGAGGAATTCACCCCTCCACTTT; CDR3aa: CASGLTGRNSPLHF